This T cell receptor beta chain was identified during a study of T-cell memory formation after mild COVID-19 (dated by TCRdb to the early 2020s). Background for the entire study: TCR sequence clusters from the two donors were largely donor specific. In two donors, T-cell clones that expanded and contracted after mild COVID-19 were tracked by sequencing TCRalpha and TCRbeta repertoires over time. The cohort comprised two young, previously healthy adult volunteers, one female and one male. Findings and caveats that apply to the study as a whole: Some responding clones were found in pre-infection memory, which suggests that pre-existing cross-reactive memory T cells took part in the SARS-CoV-2 response. The study included only a couple of mild cases, and larger cohorts that include severe cases with pre-infection samples were judged to be necessary. SARS-CoV-2 specificity was not confirmed for the second-wave clones peaking on day 37. Balanced CD4/CD8 phenotypes were observed for clones contracting from day 15 to 85, whereas a bias towards CD4+ was observed for a second wave of clones expanding from day 15 to 37. Contracting CD4+ clones turned up mainly in the CM and EM memory subsets, whereas EMRA was where CD8+ clones were enriched.

Trimming removed 6 bases from V and 4 bases from J, leaving 9 bases between the germline ends. There are 12 amino acids in the CDR3, from cysteine to phenylalanine inclusive. Only the CDR3 portion is preserved as DNA: 36 bases, with reading frame beginning at the first base. This clonotype was detected only a few times. Which antigen it targets is not known. No base quality information exists; no much larger clone differs at one position. The sequencing machine was an Illumina NovaSeq 6000. TCRalpha and TCRbeta cDNA libraries were built by 5'RACE with constant-segment primers, adding sample barcodes and unique molecular identifiers. Trizol reagent was used to extract RNA from every sample. Libraries were amplified in two PCR steps, with a second sample barcode and Illumina TruSeq adapters added in the second step. The libraries were sequenced on an Illumina NovaSeq using 2 x 150 bp paired-end reads. As for the original processing: Demultiplexing of reads and collapsing into UMI-guided consensus sequences were performed with migec v1.2.7. With mixcr v2.1.11, UMI consensuses were aligned to TRA and TRB V and J templates and assembled into clonotypes. Expanded or contracted clonotypes were those called significant by both edgeR and NoisET, with noise models trained on biological replicates. For edgeR calls, a false discovery rate-adjusted p below 0.01 and a log2 fold-change threshold of 1 were applied. As an exploratory analysis of dynamics, max-normalized trajectories of the 1000 most abundant clonotypes were examined with PCA combined with hierarchical clustering. The CD4 or CD8 phenotype of responding clones was assigned using the separately sequenced CD4+ and CD8+ repertoires. TCRdb ran its own pipeline on the public reads, namely fastp trimming at Q25 and MiXCR clone calling, and kept in-frame beta chains. Rows merge per CDR3 protein into single entries with the most common DNA and genes. These V and J calls originate from TCRdb's pipeline instead of the authors' own analysis. The sample yields around 440,000 distinct CDR3 sequences; 15% to 20% were counted once. The ten largest clones represent approximately 13% of the sample.

Ficoll-Paque density gradient centrifugation was the method used to isolate PBMCs. This receptor chain uses TRBV12-3 or TRBV12-4 and TRBJ1-2; the D gene cannot be named for sure. This sequence originates from an adult woman who had mild COVID-19 (a few samples of this study predate the infection). The sample titles of this study are shuffled in the database, so cell type and time point are left out; the donor was told from shared clones. The specimen was PBMCs or a T cell subset sorted from them (not recorded which). The CDR3 region reads CASSRAVYGYTF. The nucleotides read TGTGCCAGCAGCCGAGCCGTCTATGGCTACACCTTC.